The 23 T cell receptor beta chains given below trace back to one sample, sequenced in a study of control samples from healthy donors and cancer patients. The protocol was immunoSEQ multiplex PCR, while the TCRdb copy is restricted to in-frame clones and leaves out a portion. The sample yields 95,000 to 150,000 clones, roughly 92% seen once. Sample: blood. These receptors all come from a woman between 18 and 29 years old in good health.

J is TRBJ1-2 and V is TRBV27, with D possibly TRBD1 on 6 matching bases. CDR1 is MNHEY, CDR2 SMNVEV, per germline (reference sequence). V dropped 4 bases and J dropped 0 bases, with 15 bases sitting between them. The CDR3 length is 16 residues. The CDR3 region is CASSSYWGQSNYGYTF. The CDR3 DNA follows: TGTGCCAGCAGTTCCTACTGGGGACAATCTAACTATGGCTACACCTTC.

The chain is built from TRBV6-6 and TRBJ2-7, with TRBD1 identical over 9 bases. V trimming: 2 bases; J trimming: 4 bases; junction bases outside the gene matches: 6. CDR1 and CDR2 (germline): MNHNY, SVGAGI (reference sequence). The CDR3 runs 15 residues. CDR3 in DNA: TGTGCCAGCAGTTACAGTGGGACAGGGATGTACGAGCAGTACTTC. Protein: CASSYSGTGMYEQYF.

V gene TRBV6-2 or TRBV6-3 combines with J gene TRBJ2-7; tentatively, D is TRBD1 (6 bases). Germline CDR1 MNHEY, CDR2 SVGEGT. With 3 bases removed from V and 2 bases from J, the gap between germline ends came to 17 bases. The CDR3 length is 16 residues. In nucleotides, the CDR3 is TGTGCCAGCAGTTATCGACACAGGGCGTCTACCTACGAGCAGTACTTC. Translating gives CASSYRHRASTYEQYF.

The gene calls are TRBV25-1 and TRBJ1-5; D remains unclear. Germline CDR1 MGHDK, CDR2 SYGVNS. CDR3 length equals 13 residues. Trimming removed 4 bases from V and 7 bases from J, with 11 bases in between. The CDR3 loop is CASSGGLGQPQHF. CDR3 bases: TGTGCCAGCAGTGGCGGCCTGGGCCAGCCCCAGCATTTT. Full variable domain (remainder filled in from reference TRBV25-1 and TRBJ1-5): EADIYQTPRYLVIGTGKKITLECSQTMGHDKMYWYQQDPGMELHLIHYSYGVNSTEKGDLSSESTVSRIRTEHFPLTLESARPSHTSQYLCASSGGLGQPQHFGDGTRLSIL.

The gene calls are TRBV5-5 and TRBJ1-4, with D uncertain. There are 13 residues in the CDR3. V was clipped by 0 bases and J by 7 bases, with 7 bases between them. Germline loops: CDR1 SGHKS, CDR2 YYEKEE (reference sequence). CDR3 sequence reads: CASSLVPAEKLFF. CDR3 DNA: TGTGCCAGCAGCTTGGTGCCAGCTGAAAAACTGTTTTTT.

This clone was observed once. V and J are TRBV30 and TRBJ1-2; TRBD1 agrees at 7 bases. V dropped 0 bases and J dropped 4; count of bases not matched to a gene: 14. The germline V gene encodes CDR1 GTSNPN and CDR2 SVGIG (reference sequence). The CDR3 extends over 17 amino acids. CDR3 in amino acids: CAWSVHRGRRSSYGYTF. The CDR3 region has the DNA TGTGCCTGGAGTGTACATAGGGGGCGAAGATCGAGCTATGGCTACACCTTC.

For this clone: One junction end does not reproduce the germline sequence, and a read error may be involved. The J gene is TRBJ2-1, the V gene TRBV11-1; a possible D gene is TRBD1 (6 bases). CDR3 length: 16 residues. Germline V CDR1 and CDR2: SGHAT, FQDESV (reference sequence). DNA of the CDR3: TGTGCCAGCAGCCAGAGGACAGTCTCCCCCTACAGTGAGCAGTTCTTC. Protein: CASSQRTVSPYSEQFF.

The chain links TRBV28 to TRBJ1-5; the match to TRBD1 covers 9 bases. The CDR3 runs to 14 residues. Unmatched junction bases numbered 5, after V lost 6 bases and J lost 5 bases. Per germline, CDR1 MDHEN and CDR2 SYDVKM. Written as DNA, the CDR3 is TGTGCCAGCAGGCTTACAGGGGGCCATCAGCCCCAGCATTTT. Translation: CASRLTGGHQPQHF.

The V and J genes are TRBV11-2 and TRBJ2-2; 7 nucleotides agree with TRBD2. The CDR3 is 18 amino acids. Trimming took 3 bases from V and 3 from J; bases not matched to a gene: 13. Looked up from germline, CDR1 is SGHAT and CDR2 is FQNNGV. The CDR3 DNA is TGTGCCAGCAGCTTCGACTACAGACTAGCTGGAGACACCGGGGAGCTGTTTTTT. Translation gives CASSFDYRLAGDTGELFF.

The sample holds one count of this clone. The CDR3 loop is CAWSFGTSYGYTF. The CDR3 nucleotides read TGTGCCTGGAGTTTTGGGACGAGCTATGGCTACACCTTC. The rearrangement uses TRBV30 and TRBJ1-2, with D perhaps TRBD1 (5 bases). Germline values: CDR1 GTSNPN, CDR2 SVGIG (reference sequence). V was cut by 2 bases and J by 4 bases, with 11 bases left in between. The CDR3 extends over 13 amino acids.

The chain combines TRBV5-1 with TRBJ2-1, with 10 nucleotides matching TRBD1. CDR3 size: 14 residues. CDR1 and CDR2 (germline): SGHRS, YFSETQ. The junction had 7 bases not matched to a gene; V was cut back by 4 bases and J by 9 bases. The CDR3 sequence is CASSRTGGNGEQFF. CDR3 coding DNA: TGCGCCAGCAGCCGGACAGGGGGTAATGGTGAGCAGTTCTTC. The full variable domain, its missing parts supplied by reference TRBV5-1 and TRBJ2-1, is KAGVTQTPRYLIKTRGQQVTLSCSPISGHRSVSWYQQTPGQGLQFLFEYFSETQRNKGNFPGRFSGRQFSNSRSEMNVSTLELGDSALYLCASSRTGGNGEQFFGPGTRLTVL.

This clone was seen more than once but under ten times. The CDR3: CASSFSNSPLHF. CDR3 sequence (DNA): TGTGCCAGCAGTTTTAGTAATTCACCCCTCCACTTT. V is TRBV28 and J is TRBJ1-6, with unresolved D. This CDR3 comprises 12 residues. Trimming pared 3 bases from V and 6 bases from J, leaving 3 bases between. Germline values: CDR1 MDHEN, CDR2 SYDVKM.

V gene TRBV18 combines with J gene TRBJ1-3, with no clear D. Germline loops: CDR1 KGHSH, CDR2 LQKENI. Trimming pared 4 bases from V and 7 bases from J, leaving 8 bases between. The CDR3 loop spans 12 amino acids. In DNA form, the CDR3 reads TGTGCCAGCTCACGGGGTCGCAACACCATATATTTT. This translates into CASSRGRNTIYF. Combining the CDR3 with reference TRBV18 and TRBJ1-3 gives the whole variable domain NAGVMQNPRHLVRRRGQEARLRCSPMKGHSHVYWYRQLPEEGLKFMVYLQKENIIDESGMPKERFSAEFPKEGPSILRIQQVVRGDSAAYFCASSRGRNTIYFGEGSWLTVV.

This chain links TRBV6-2 or TRBV6-3 with TRBJ1-2, with 7 bases identical to TRBD1. The CDR3 spans 14 residues. With V trimmed by 4 bases and J by 6 bases, 8 bases remained unmatched. Germline loops: CDR1 MNHEY, CDR2 SVGEGT. CDR3 sequence: CASSLVDRLNGYTF. CDR3 nucleotide sequence: TGTGCCAGCAGTTTAGTGGACAGGCTGAATGGCTACACCTTC.

CDR3 protein: CASSFRTGGNTGELFF. The CDR3 DNA reads TGTGCCAGCAGCTTCCGGACAGGGGGCAACACCGGGGAGCTGTTTTTT. This chain joins TRBV5-5 and TRBJ2-2, with 11 bases identical to TRBD1. The CDR3 is 16 residues long. Germline loops: CDR1 SGHKS, CDR2 YYEKEE (reference sequence). Trimming removed 2 bases from V and 2 bases from J; junction bases left unmatched: 2.

The J gene is TRBJ1-1, the V gene TRBV27; D is unresolved. The CDR3 runs to 15 residues. Germline loops: CDR1 MNHEY, CDR2 SMNVEV (reference sequence). The V gene lost 2 bases and the J gene lost 1 base, with 11 bases spanning the gap. The DNA of the CDR3 is TGTGCCAGCAGTTTAAAGGCCTTGGGGAACACTGAAGCTTTCTTT. This sequence encodes CASSLKALGNTEAFF.

The V gene is TRBV6-2 or TRBV6-3, the J gene TRBJ2-2; 7 bases are a match to TRBD2. CDR1 and CDR2 from the germline V gene are MNHEY and SVGEGT. V shed 4 bases, J shed 6 bases, and the junction held 8 bases outside the gene matches. The CDR3 is 15 amino acids. The CDR3 protein is CASSSLAVNPGELFF. DNA of the CDR3: TGTGCCAGCAGTTCTCTAGCGGTCAACCCCGGGGAGCTGTTTTTT.

The rearrangement joins TRBV10-2 to TRBJ2-7; D uncertain. Trimming stripped 5 bases from V and 2 bases from J, with 4 bases between. This CDR3 is built from 11 residues. Germline CDR1 is WSHSY and CDR2 is SAAADI. For the CDR3, the DNA is TGCGCCAGCAGTCAGACCTACGAGCAGTACTTC. This gives the protein CASSQTYEQYF.

V usage is TRBV14 and J usage is TRBJ2-7; D may be TRBD1 or TRBD2 (5 bases each). This CDR3 region has 16 residues. CDR1 and CDR2 from the germline V gene are SGHDN and FVKESK. Deletions cut 0 bases from V and 1 base from J, with 13 bases between. The CDR3 sequence is CASSQDRGWGSYEQYF. CDR3 in DNA: TGTGCCAGCAGCCAAGATCGAGGGTGGGGGTCCTACGAGCAGTACTTC.

The chain combines TRBV11-2 with TRBJ2-1; perhaps TRBD1 as D (6 bases). V dropped 6 bases and J dropped 6 bases, with 18 bases sitting between them. CDR1 is SGHAT and CDR2 is FQNNGV in the germline V gene. The CDR3 consists of 15 residues. CDR3 coding DNA: TGTGCCAGCAGGGTGACAGGTCGGCTTATCAATGAGCAGTTCTTC. Translated: CASRVTGRLINEQFF.

This chain uses TRBV30 with TRBJ1-1; TRBD1 aligns across 9 bases. J was trimmed by 5 bases and V by 0 bases; bases with no gene match: 10. This CDR3 is 16 amino acids long. Germline CDR1 GTSNPN, CDR2 SVGIG (reference sequence). The CDR3 sequence: CAWSVWGTGRSTEAFF. As DNA, the CDR3 is TGTGCCTGGAGTGTATGGGGGACAGGGAGGAGTACTGAAGCTTTCTTT.

The gene calls are TRBV7-9 and TRBJ2-3, with D tentatively TRBD1 or TRBD2 (5 bases each). Germline V gene data show CDR1 as SEHNR and CDR2 as FQNEAQ (reference sequence). The CDR3 runs 13 residues. V lost 1 base and J lost 5, with 7 bases in between. CDR3 region: CASSLEGRDTQYF. The DNA of the CDR3 is TGTGCCAGCAGCTTAGAGGGGAGAGATACGCAGTATTTT.

The rearrangement links TRBV19 to TRBJ1-1, with TRBD1 as a possible D gene (5 bases). V gave up 3 bases and J gave up 0 bases, with 14 bases separating them. From germline, CDR1 is LNHDA and CDR2 SQIVND (reference sequence). The CDR3 extends over 16 amino acids. The CDR3, as DNA: TGTGCCAGTAGTATCCTGGGGCGCCGTGTGAACACTGAAGCTTTCTTT. It translates to CASSILGRRVNTEAFF.